The entry below gives a single T cell receptor (beta chain) sequence along with its context. Antigen: not known. Some clones are missing from TCRdb's copy, which holds only in-frame ones; the method was immunoSEQ multiplex PCR. The profile shows approximately 91,000 clones, approximately 90% of them singletons. The data are from a study of T cell responses to AZD1222 COVID-19 vaccine. Study-wide findings and caveats: Possibly, clonal diversity was underestimated; donors were largely white British and included more females. Compared with day 0, the breadth and depth of the Spike-specific TCR repertoire rose significantly after two doses of AZD1222.

Germline V gene lookup returns CDR1 MDHEN and CDR2 SYDVKM. This CDR3 comprises 14 residues. Trimming cost V 2 bases and J 6 bases, with 10 bases left between them. The sequence derives from an adult who received the AZD1222 COVID-19 vaccine. The V and J genes are TRBV28 and TRBJ1-4; D gene uncertain. The sample in question was peripheral blood, obtained 28 days after the second AZD1222 dose. Here the CDR3 reads CASSLPGSHEKLFF. The CDR3 DNA sequence: TGTGCCAGCAGTTTACCCGGGTCCCATGAAAAACTGTTTTTT.